This TCR beta chain was captured in a study of T cells in localized non-small cell lung cancer. Profiling relied on immunoSEQ multiplex PCR, and the TCRdb table lists in-frame clones only, not all of them. Of roughly 30,000 clones listed, roughly 90% were seen once; the top ten hold 4% to 4.5%. This CDR3 comprises 16 residues. J lost 0 bases, V lost 9 bases, and 11 bases had no gene match. CDR1 and CDR2 (germline): MRHNA, SNTAGT. The chain couples TRBV6-4 to TRBJ2-1, with 7 bases aligning to TRBD1. The TCR was taken from a woman between 35 and 75 years old with stage I lung adenocarcinoma. The input for sequencing was peripheral blood, taken before any cancer treatment. The CDR3 loop is CASSIQGSSSYNEQFF. The CDR3, as DNA: TGTGCCAGTAGTATACAGGGGTCGAGCTCCTACAATGAGCAGTTCTTC.